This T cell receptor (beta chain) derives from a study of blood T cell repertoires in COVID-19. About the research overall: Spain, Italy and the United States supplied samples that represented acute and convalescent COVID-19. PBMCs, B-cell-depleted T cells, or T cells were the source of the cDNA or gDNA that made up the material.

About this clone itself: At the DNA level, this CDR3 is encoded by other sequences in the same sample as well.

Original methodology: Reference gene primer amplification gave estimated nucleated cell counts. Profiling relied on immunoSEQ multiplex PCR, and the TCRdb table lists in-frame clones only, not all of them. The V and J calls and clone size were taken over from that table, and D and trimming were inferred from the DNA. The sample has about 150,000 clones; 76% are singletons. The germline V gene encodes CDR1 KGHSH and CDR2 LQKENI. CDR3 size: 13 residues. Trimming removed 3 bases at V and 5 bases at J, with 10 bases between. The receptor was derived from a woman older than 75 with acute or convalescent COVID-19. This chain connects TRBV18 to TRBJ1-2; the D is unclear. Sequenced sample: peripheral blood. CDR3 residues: CASSPRTDYGYTF. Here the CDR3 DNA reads TGTGCCAGCTCACCTCGGACTGATTATGGCTACACCTTC.